A single T cell receptor beta chain is shown here with its context. Its antigen is still unknown. This sample was included in a study of T cells in tuberculosis. Study-wide context: In South Africa, adults with active tuberculosis were compared with IGRA-negative and latently infected IGRA-positive adolescents. Study results and limitations: A GMM-specific repertoire classifier reached approximately 90% accuracy, AUROC over 0.85.

The CDR3 spans 13 residues. Trimming took 10 bases from V and 4 from J, leaving 16 bases between them. The germline CDR1 and CDR2 sequences are LNHDA and SQIVND (reference sequence). The table came from immunoSEQ multiplex PCR; TCRdb's copy has only in-frame clones and leaves some out. The sample lists around 10,000 clones; around 94% were seen once. This clonotype was sampled from an adult with tuberculosis. The sample consisted of PBMCs. The J gene is TRBJ1-1, the V gene TRBV19; possibly TRBD1 for D (6 bases). The CDR3 sequence: CATGAGVGTEAFF. The CDR3 coding sequence is TGTGCCACCGGAGCAGGGGTGGGCACTGAAGCTTTCTTT.